These T cell receptor beta chains were read from a single sample in a study of T cell changes during pregnancy in multiple sclerosis. Produced via immunoSEQ multiplex PCR; TCRdb's table is partial and in-frame only. This table holds 50,000 to 65,000 clones, under 95% found once. The sequencing used CD8+ T cells from peripheral blood mononuclear cells, collected in the second trimester of pregnancy. The receptor set was obtained from a female donor with multiple sclerosis, enrolled in a pregnancy study. Both conserved end residues are part of each CDR3. The D gene is left open where the match is weak. Rows may omit the clone size; those that give it use once, few, many or a size class.

V	D	J	size	length	DNA	CDR3
TRBV9	.	TRBJ2-2	once	16	TGTGCCAGCAGCGTAGGGAGGGGGCGTCACACCGGGGAGCTGTTTTTT	CASSVGRGRHTGELFF
TRBV4-3	.	TRBJ1-2	once	17	TGCGCCAGCAGCCAAAAAGCGGGGGGGGATCGAGTTTATGGCTACACCTTC	CASSQKAGGDRVYGYTF
TRBV27	TRBD2	TRBJ2-1	once	14	TGTGCCAGCAGCCTAGCGGGAGGGTCAAATGAGCAGTTCTTC	CASSLAGGSNEQFF
TRBV28	TRBD1	TRBJ1-1	.	17	TGTGCCACCATGTTTTTTTCCCCCGACAGGGTTGAAACTGAAGCTTTCTTT	CATMFFSPDRVETEAFF
TRBV30	.	TRBJ1-1	.	14	TGTGCCTGGAGTGTACCGGCGGGGGACACTGAAGCTTTCTTT	CAWSVPAGDTEAFF
TRBV10-2	.	TRBJ2-1	.	11	TGCGCCAGTCAAGACAGTGCTAGACAGTTCTTC	CASQDSARQFF
TRBV19	TRBD2	TRBJ2-7	.	14	TGTGCCAGTAGTAAGGCGGGAGAACTCTACGAGCAGTACTTC	CASSKAGELYEQYF
TRBV28	TRBD2	TRBJ2-1	.	20	TGTGCCAGCAGTTCGGGACCGATCCTCCTAGCGGGAGCCACAGGGGATGAGCAGTTCTTC	CASSSGPILLAGATGDEQFF
TRBV4-2	TRBD1	TRBJ2-3	.	12	TGTGCCAGCAGCCCAGGGGGAGATACGCAGTATTTT	CASSPGGDTQYF
TRBV9	.	TRBJ2-6	.	15	TGTGCCAGCAGCGGCGACAGCTCTGGGGCCAACGTCCTGACTTTC	CASSGDSSGANVLTF
TRBV29-1	TRBD2	TRBJ2-1	.	14	TGCAGCGTTATGGGACTAGCGGGAGAAGGTGAGCAGTTCTTC	CSVMGLAGEGEQFF
TRBV5-8	TRBD1	TRBJ2-1	.	15	TGTGCCAGCAGCCCCGGGACAGGGGGCTTGAATGAGCAGTTCTTC	CASSPGTGGLNEQFF
TRBV7-9	TRBD1	TRBJ1-5	.	14	TGTGCCAGCAGCTCGACAGGGAATGGTCAGCCCCAGCATTTT	CASSSTGNGQPQHF
TRBV5-1	TRBD2	TRBJ2-1	.	17	TGCGCCAGCAGCTTATTGTCTAGCGGGAGGTTGTCCACTGAGCAGTTCTTC	CASSLLSSGRLSTEQFF
TRBV9	.	TRBJ2-7	once	14	TGTGCCAGCAGCGTAAGGGCGGGTTCCCACGAGCAGTACTTC	CASSVRAGSHEQYF
TRBV27	.	TRBJ1-2	.	15	TGTGCCAGCGCTCCTGCAGGAGGGGGAGGGTATGGCTACACCTTC	CASAPAGGGGYGYTF
TRBV27	.	TRBJ1-3	few	13	TGTGCCAGCAGTTCCCGAGCTGGAAACACCATATATTTT	CASSSRAGNTIYF
TRBV9	TRBD2	TRBJ2-7	.	16	TGTGCCAGCAGCGTAGGGTCGACGGGAGGGACCTACGAGCAGTACTTC	CASSVGSTGGTYEQYF
TRBV27	TRBD2	TRBJ2-1	once	12	TGTGCCAGCAGCGCAGCGGGAGGGATTCAGTTCTTC	CASSAAGGIQFF
TRBV9	TRBD2	TRBJ2-2	.	18	TGTGCCAGCAGCCCGACCGTGGCTAGCGGCCCAAACACCGGGGAGCTGTTTTTT	CASSPTVASGPNTGELFF
TRBV2	.	TRBJ1-1	.	13	TGTGCCAGCAGTTGGCCGGGGAGCACTGAAGCTTTCTTT	CASSWPGSTEAFF
TRBV30	TRBD2	TRBJ2-7	.	15	TGTGCCTGGAGTGTAGGTGCGGGAGGGCCCTACGAGCAGTACTTC	CAWSVGAGGPYEQYF
TRBV28	TRBD1	TRBJ1-2	.	17	TGTGCCAGCAGTCCTGATCGGACAGGGCAGAGGAACTATGGCTACACCTTC	CASSPDRTGQRNYGYTF
TRBV7-9	.	TRBJ2-1	.	11	TGTGCCAGCAGCTTTGGGGAGGAGCAGTTCTTC	CASSFGEEQFF
TRBV9	TRBD2	TRBJ2-1	.	12	TGTGCCAGCAGCGTTAGCGGGAGATCCCTATTCTTC	CASSVSGRSLFF
TRBV7-9	TRBD2	TRBJ2-1	.	16	TGTGCCAGCAGCTTCGCAGGACTAGCGGGAAATGGTGAGCAGTTCTTC	CASSFAGLAGNGEQFF
TRBV28	TRBD1	TRBJ1-3	.	16	TGTGCCAGCAGCCACGAGACAGGGGGCGACGGAAACACCATATATTTT	CASSHETGGDGNTIYF
TRBV5-1	TRBD1	TRBJ2-7	once	17	TGCGCCAGCAGCTGGTATCCTCGGGACAGCGGTAACTACGAGCAGTACTTC	CASSWYPRDSGNYEQYF
TRBV5-1	.	TRBJ2-2	once	12	TGCGCCAGCAGCTTGTCTATCGGGGAGCTGTTTTTT	CASSLSIGELFF
TRBV28	TRBD2	TRBJ2-1	.	15	TGTGCCAGCAGTTTATTGCCTAGCGGGAGGAATGAGCAGTTCTTC	CASSLLPSGRNEQFF
TRBV14	TRBD2	TRBJ2-5	.	15	TGTGCCAGCAGCCAAGAGTCAGCGGGATCGGAGACCCAGTACTTC	CASSQESAGSETQYF
TRBV30	TRBD2	TRBJ2-5	.	14	TGTGCCTGGAGTTGGCTAGCGGGAGCTGAGACCCAGTACTTC	CAWSWLAGAETQYF
TRBV14	TRBD1	TRBJ2-5	.	16	TGTGCCAGCAGCCCTCTCACGGACAGGGTTGGAGAGACCCAGTACTTC	CASSPLTDRVGETQYF
TRBV29-1	.	TRBJ2-2	.	13	TGCAGCGTTGGTAGCGGGAACACCGGGGAGCTGTTTTTT	CSVGSGNTGELFF
TRBV4-1	.	TRBJ2-7	.	15	TGCGCCAGCAGCCAAGTTGGAGGGGGCCGAGGCGAGCAGTACTTC	CASSQVGGGRGEQYF
TRBV6-5	.	TRBJ2-2	.	13	TGTGCCACCTCGACAGCGAACACCGGGGAGCTGTTTTTT	CATSTANTGELFF
TRBV19	.	TRBJ2-7	.	15	TGTGCCAGTAGCCCAGCGACAGGCACAACCTACGAGCAGTACTTC	CASSPATGTTYEQYF
TRBV6-1	TRBD2	TRBJ2-1	.	15	TGTGCCAGCAGTGAAGGGGCGGGAGATGGTGATGAGCAGTTCTTC	CASSEGAGDGDEQFF
TRBV11-2	.	TRBJ2-7	.	13	TGTGCCAGCAGCTTAGAGGGCAGCTACGAGCAGTACTTC	CASSLEGSYEQYF
TRBV28	TRBD2	TRBJ2-3	.	15	TGTGCCAGCAGTTTACTTGGGAGGGAGGCAGATACGCAGTATTTT	CASSLLGREADTQYF
TRBV10-3	TRBD2	TRBJ2-1	once	17	TGTGCCATCAGCGAGTCGATGGGGGCTAGCGGGTACAATGAGCAGTTCTTC	CAISESMGASGYNEQFF
TRBV7-9	TRBD2	TRBJ2-1	.	14	TGTGCCAGCACCAGGACTAGCTCCAACAATGAGCAGTTCTTC	CASTRTSSNNEQFF
TRBV27	.	TRBJ2-3	.	13	TGTGCCAGCAGTCAAAACAGTCAGTATGCGCAGTATTTT	CASSQNSQYAQYF
TRBV2	.	TRBJ2-2	.	11	TGTGCCAGCATACAGGCCGGGGAGCTGTTTTTT	CASIQAGELFF
TRBV27	TRBD2	TRBJ2-7	.	11	TGTGCCAGCAGTTTCGGGGGGGAGCAGTACTTC	CASSFGGEQYF
TRBV28	.	TRBJ2-3	.	16	TGTGCCAGCAGTTTGAGGTGGGGAGCTAGCACAGATACGCAGTATTTT	CASSLRWGASTDTQYF
TRBV4-3	TRBD1	TRBJ1-1	.	14	TGCGCCAGCAGCCAAGTGGACAGGGCCACTGAAGCTTTCTTT	CASSQVDRATEAFF
TRBV4-1	TRBD1	TRBJ1-1	.	14	TGCGCCAGCAGCCAAGGACAGGGGGCCACTGAAGCTTTCTTT	CASSQGQGATEAFF
TRBV28	.	TRBJ2-7	.	14	TGTGCCAGCAGGGAGACAGGAATAGTCTACGAGCAGTACTTC	CASRETGIVYEQYF
TRBV9	.	TRBJ2-2	.	16	TGTGCCAGCAGCGTATCCCCGCTCAGGAACACCGGGGAGCTGTTTTTT	CASSVSPLRNTGELFF
TRBV4-1	.	TRBJ1-4	.	16	TGCGCCAGCAGCCAAGTGAATGGCGGGACGGATGAAAAACTGTTTTTT	CASSQVNGGTDEKLFF
TRBV25-1	.	TRBJ2-2	.	17	TGTGCCAGCAGTGAAGATACAGGGACCTCGAACACCGGGGAGCTGTTTTTT	CASSEDTGTSNTGELFF
TRBV10-3	TRBD2	TRBJ2-2	once	18	TGTGCCATCAGTGAGTTCTCTAGCGGGAGTGGGGGCACCGGGGAGCTGTTTTTT	CAISEFSSGSGGTGELFF
TRBV11-2	.	TRBJ2-3	.	14	TGTGCCAGCAGCCGCGTGTCAGGGGCAGATACGCAGTATTTT	CASSRVSGADTQYF
TRBV9	.	TRBJ1-1	.	15	TGTGCCAGCAGCCCCCAGAGGGTTATGAACACTGAAGCTTTCTTT	CASSPQRVMNTEAFF